Presented here are 16 T cell receptor beta chains from one specimen sequenced in a study of blood T cells in healthy people across ages. Sample-barcoded 5' priming and a J-beta primer mix drove a second PCR of about 6 to 12 cycles. TCRdb re-derived calls from the 5' RACE reads in MiXCR, one entry per CDR3 protein. Among over a million distinct CDR3 sequences, roughly 45% were seen once, and the ten largest hold approximately 17%. The sequencing input was blood. These TCRs come from a woman aged 55-70 years in good health.

This clonotype was counted between two and nine times. The gene calls are TRBV20-1 and TRBJ2-1, with D uncertain. Deletions cut 1 base from V and 8 bases from J, with 15 bases between. This CDR3 contains 14 residues. CDR1 is DFQATT, CDR2 SNEGSKA, per germline (reference sequence). Here the CDR3 reads CSARVGGLSDEQFF. The CDR3 DNA follows: TGCAGTGCTAGAGTTGGCGGTCTAAGCGATGAGCAGTTCTTC.

This chain connects TRBV14 to TRBJ1-5; the D gene is possibly TRBD1 (6 bases). This CDR3 is built from 18 residues. The V gene's germline CDR1 is SGHDN and CDR2 FVKESK. V was cut by 2 bases and J by 9 bases, with 26 bases left in between. DNA for the CDR3: TGTGCCAGCAGCCAATGGGACTCGACAGGCGCGTTTTTTGGGCCCCAGCATTTT. Protein product: CASSQWDSTGAFFGPQHF.

This chain links TRBV6-1 with TRBJ2-1; no clear D gene. The CDR3 consists of 16 residues. With 1 base removed from V and 8 bases from J, the gap between germline ends came to 18 bases. In germline, CDR1 is MNHNS, CDR2 SASEGT. CDR3 sequence reads: CASSEGRGPRADEQFF. The CDR3 DNA is TGTGCCAGCAGTGAAGGTCGAGGACCCCGCGCCGATGAGCAGTTCTTC.

This clonotype was observed a handful of times. The chain carries TRBV7-9 and TRBJ2-4; D might be TRBD2 (6 bases). Germline V gives CDR1 SEHNR, CDR2 FQNEAQ (reference sequence). CDR3 size: 12 residues. V was trimmed by 1 base and J by 13 bases, leaving 11 bases between them. The CDR3 loop reads CASSLGTTEQYF. The CDR3 DNA sequence: TGTGCCAGCAGCTTAGGGACTACGGAGCAGTACTTC.

The J gene is TRBJ1-5, the V gene TRBV5-5; D is possibly TRBD1 (5 bases). The CDR3 contains 15 residues. V gave up 0 bases and J gave up 3 bases, with 10 bases separating them. Germline lookup yields CDR1 SGHKS and CDR2 YYEKEE (reference sequence). CDR3 in amino acids: CASSLGGFNNQPQHF. CDR3 nucleotide sequence: TGTGCCAGCAGCTTGGGGGGGTTTAACAATCAGCCCCAGCATTTT.

The J gene is TRBJ2-3, the V gene TRBV12-3 or TRBV12-4; TRBD2 agrees at 9 bases. The junction had 14 bases not matched to a gene; V was cut back by 9 bases and J by 1 base. CDR3 length: 17 residues. This chain's CDR3 is CASLLAGRPTGTDTQYF. The DNA of the CDR3 is TGTGCCAGTTTGCTAGCGGGACGTCCGACGGGCACAGATACGCAGTATTTT.

This chain connects TRBV29-1 to TRBJ2-3; TRBD2 aligns across 10 bases. The germline V gene has CDR1 SQVTM and CDR2 ANQGSEA. Trimming at V came to 6 bases and at J to 1 base, leaving 22 bases not matched to a gene. The CDR3 consists of 20 residues. This chain's CDR3 is CSVSGALQAGGWRGTDTQYF. The CDR3, as DNA: TGCAGCGTCTCTGGGGCCTTACAAGCGGGAGGGTGGAGGGGCACAGATACGCAGTATTTT.

There are a few counts of this clonotype. The genes are TRBV5-1 and TRBJ2-1; D perhaps matches TRBD1 (5 bases). Germline CDR1 reads SGHRS; CDR2 reads YFSETQ. The CDR3 length is 14 residues. Between the trimmed V and J ends, which lost 3 bases and 8 bases, there was a span of 15 bases. The CDR3 protein is CASSSEAGSYEQFF. CDR3 bases: TGCGCCAGCAGCTCGGAAGCAGGGTCGTATGAGCAGTTCTTC.

This clonotype was counted a single time. The rearrangement links TRBV7-6 to TRBJ2-3; possible D gene TRBD1, 6 bases. The length of the CDR3 is 13 residues. Per the germline V gene, CDR1 is SGHVS and CDR2 is FNYEAQ. Trimming stripped 5 bases from V and 8 bases from J, with 14 bases between. The DNA of the CDR3 is TGTGCCAGCAGCGTAAACAGGGACGCTACGCAGTATTTT. Amino acid sequence: CASSVNRDATQYF.

This clonotype turned up a few times. The gene calls are TRBV7-9 and TRBJ2-3; 7 nucleotides line up with TRBD1. V shed 4 bases, J shed 0 bases, and the junction held 10 bases outside the gene matches. CDR1 and CDR2 (germline): SEHNR, FQNEAQ (reference sequence). This CDR3 region has 17 residues. As DNA, the CDR3 is TGTGCCAGCAGCTCCCCCCGCAGGACAGGCAGCACAGATACGCAGTATTTT. It codes for CASSSPRRTGSTDTQYF.

This rearrangement joins TRBV29-1 to TRBJ2-7, with D perhaps matching TRBD1 (5 bases). The CDR3 runs to 11 residues. With 5 bases removed from V and 3 bases from J, the gap between germline ends came to 8 bases. In germline, CDR1 is SQVTM, CDR2 ANQGSEA. CDR3 loop: CSVLQGYEQYF. DNA for the CDR3: TGCAGCGTTCTTCAGGGCTACGAGCAGTACTTC.

This chain uses TRBV5-1 with TRBJ2-1, with D tentatively TRBD2 (5 bases). The germline V and J ends were trimmed by 0 bases and 5 bases, with 9 bases remaining between them. In germline, CDR1 is SGHRS, CDR2 YFSETQ. The CDR3 length is 14 residues. CDR3 residues: CASSLGLNDNEQFF. Written as DNA, the CDR3 is TGCGCCAGCAGCTTGGGACTAAATGACAATGAGCAGTTCTTC.

V gene TRBV20-1 combines with J gene TRBJ1-3; 8 nucleotides match TRBD1. CDR1 and CDR2 (germline): DFQATT, SNEGSKA (reference sequence). Unmatched junction bases numbered 8, after V lost 5 bases and J lost 5 bases. This CDR3 has 14 residues. CDR3 amino acids: CSAAQGGLRNTIYF. The DNA of the CDR3 is TGCAGTGCTGCACAGGGGGGGCTTAGAAACACCATATATTTT.

This clonotype was found a few times. The CDR3 region has the DNA TGTGCCAGCAGCTGGGGACAGGGCAAAAGGGGCGAGCAGTACTTC. The encoded protein is CASSWGQGKRGEQYF. The chain links TRBV7-8 to TRBJ2-7; 9 bases are a match to TRBD1. This CDR3 is 15 amino acids long. The ends lost 4 bases at V and 6 bases at J; junction bases unmatched: 10. Germline V CDR1 and CDR2: SGHVS, FQNEAQ.

The chain joins TRBV5-1 to TRBJ2-1; tentatively, D is TRBD2 (6 bases). The DNA end lines up better with TRBJ2-7; the J call may be wrong. Germline CDR1 and CDR2: SGHRS and YFSETQ. The CDR3 is 16 amino acids. The DNA of the CDR3 is TGCGCCAGCAGCTTGGTACTCGGGAGCTCCTACAATGAGCAGTACTTC. As protein: CASSLVLGSSYNEQYF.

CDR3 nucleotides: TGCAGCGTTGTAGGACAGGGGAGATACAATGAGCAGTTCTTC. The encoded protein is CSVVGQGRYNEQFF. The chain has TRBV29-1 and TRBJ2-1, with 9 nucleotides matching TRBD1. The CDR3 runs 14 residues. The germline gives CDR1 SQVTM, CDR2 ANQGSEA. Losses at the gene ends were 4 bases for V and 4 bases for J; bases not matched to a gene: 5.